This TCR beta chain was recovered during a study of beta chain features in type 1 diabetes. The investigators reverse transcribed all of the isolated RNA, so they sequenced expressed TCRB transcripts. For naive, central memory and regulatory T cell samples, reads averaged approximately 3.9 million. TCRdb's table, derived via immunoSEQ multiplex PCR, lists solely in-frame clones and lacks some. The repertoire consists of 280,000 or so clones, with roughly 15% occurring once and the leading ten covering 0.015% to 0.017%. Study outcomes and limitations: Moderately but significantly shorter TCRB CDR3s were found in Type 1 diabetes patients in all four CD4+ subsets. TCRB rearrangement may or may not be influenced by HLA type; here this remained unresolved.

Germline V gene data show CDR1 as MDHEN and CDR2 as SYDVKM. The germline V and J ends were trimmed by 6 bases and 1 base, with 4 bases remaining between them. The CDR3 loop spans 12 amino acids. A remark on this clone: What it binds is not known.

The chain has TRBV28 and TRBJ1-3; D call uncertain. Sequencing was carried out using naive CD4+ T cells from blood. The clonotype was recovered from a man aged 18 to 29 with type 1 diabetes. The CDR3 DNA sequence: TGTGCCAGCAGCCCTTCTGGAAACACCATATATTTT. It specifies CASSPSGNTIYF.